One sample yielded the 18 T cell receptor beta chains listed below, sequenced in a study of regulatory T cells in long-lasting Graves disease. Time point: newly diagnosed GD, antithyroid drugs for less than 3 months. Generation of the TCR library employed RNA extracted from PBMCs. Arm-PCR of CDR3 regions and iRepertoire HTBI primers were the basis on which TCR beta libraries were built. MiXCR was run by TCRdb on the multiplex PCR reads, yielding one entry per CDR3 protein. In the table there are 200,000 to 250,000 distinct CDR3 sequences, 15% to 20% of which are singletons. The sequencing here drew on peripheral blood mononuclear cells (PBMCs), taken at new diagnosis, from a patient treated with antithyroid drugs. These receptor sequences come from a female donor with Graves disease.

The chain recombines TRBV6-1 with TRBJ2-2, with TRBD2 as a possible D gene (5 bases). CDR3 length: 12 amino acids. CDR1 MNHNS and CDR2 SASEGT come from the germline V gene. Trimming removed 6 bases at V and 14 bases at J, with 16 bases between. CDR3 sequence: CASSRTGVVLFF. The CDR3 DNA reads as TGTGCCAGCAGCCGGACTGGGGTGGTCCTGTTTTTT.

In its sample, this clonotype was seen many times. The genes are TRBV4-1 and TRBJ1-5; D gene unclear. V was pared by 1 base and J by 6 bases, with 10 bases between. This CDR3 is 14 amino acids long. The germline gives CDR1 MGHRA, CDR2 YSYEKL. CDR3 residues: CASSQVKGSQPQHF. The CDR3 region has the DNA TGCGCCAGCAGCCAAGTAAAGGGAAGTCAGCCCCAGCATTTT.

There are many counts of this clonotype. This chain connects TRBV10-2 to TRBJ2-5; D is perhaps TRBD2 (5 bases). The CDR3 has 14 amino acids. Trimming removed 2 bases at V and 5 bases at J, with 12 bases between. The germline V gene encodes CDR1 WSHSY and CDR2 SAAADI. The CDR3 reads CASSETSGIETQYF. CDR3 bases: TGCGCCAGCAGTGAGACTAGTGGCATCGAGACCCAGTACTTC.

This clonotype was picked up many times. The CDR3 DNA reads TGCAGTGCTGCGTCCAGCGGCTACCAAGAGACCCAGTACTTC. Translated: CSAASSGYQETQYF. The chain couples TRBV20-1 to TRBJ2-5, with D perhaps matching TRBD2 (5 bases). V lost 5 bases and J lost 0, with 13 bases in between. Per germline, CDR1 DFQATT and CDR2 SNEGSKA (reference sequence). This CDR3 comprises 14 residues.

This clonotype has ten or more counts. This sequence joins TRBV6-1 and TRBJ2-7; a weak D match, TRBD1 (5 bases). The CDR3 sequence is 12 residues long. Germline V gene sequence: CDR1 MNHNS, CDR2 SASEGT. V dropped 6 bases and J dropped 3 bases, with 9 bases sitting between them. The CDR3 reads CASRDMIYEQYF. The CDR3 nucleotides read TGTGCCAGCAGGGACATGATCTACGAGCAGTACTTC.

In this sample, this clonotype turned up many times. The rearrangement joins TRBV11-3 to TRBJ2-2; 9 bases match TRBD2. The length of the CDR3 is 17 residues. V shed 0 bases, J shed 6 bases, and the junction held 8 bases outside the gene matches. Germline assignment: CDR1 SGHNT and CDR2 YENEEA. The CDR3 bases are TGTGCCAGCAGCTTAGATCCCGGCGGGAGGGCCGCCGGGGAGCTGTTTTTT. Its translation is CASSLDPGGRAAGELFF. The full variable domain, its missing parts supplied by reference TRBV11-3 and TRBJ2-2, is EAGVVQSPRYKIIEKKQPVAFWCNPISGHNTLYWYLQNLGQGPELLIRYENEEAVDDSQLPKDRFSAERLKGVDSTLKIQPAELGDSAVYLCASSLDPGGRAAGELFFGEGSRLTVL.

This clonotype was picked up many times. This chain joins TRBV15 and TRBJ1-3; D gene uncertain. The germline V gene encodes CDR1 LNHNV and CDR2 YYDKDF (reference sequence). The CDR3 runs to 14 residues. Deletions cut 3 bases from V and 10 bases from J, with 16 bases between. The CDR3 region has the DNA TGTGCCACCAGCAGCCGGGAGGGTGCCTCTACCATATATTTT. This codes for CATSSREGASTIYF. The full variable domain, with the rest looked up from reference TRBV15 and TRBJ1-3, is DAMVIQNPRYQVTQFGKPVTLSCSQTLNHNVMYWYQQKSSQAPKLLFHYYDKDFNNEADTPDNFQSRRPNTSFCFLDIRSPGLGDTAMYLCATSSREGASTIYFGEGSWLTVV.

This CDR3 reads CASSFREGRRGEQFF. Written as DNA, the CDR3 is TGCGCCAGCAGCTTCCGGGAGGGCAGGAGAGGAGAGCAGTTCTTC. The J gene is TRBJ2-1, the V gene TRBV5-1, with 8 bases aligning to TRBD2. CDR3 length equals 15 residues. The V gene's germline CDR1 is SGHRS and CDR2 YFSETQ. Unmatched junction bases numbered 11, after V lost 2 bases and J lost 10 bases.

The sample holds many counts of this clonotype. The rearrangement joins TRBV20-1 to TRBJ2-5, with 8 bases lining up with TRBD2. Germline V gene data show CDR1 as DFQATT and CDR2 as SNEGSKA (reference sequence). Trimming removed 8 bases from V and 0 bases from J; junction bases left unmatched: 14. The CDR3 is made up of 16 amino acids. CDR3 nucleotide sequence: TGCAGTATAAGGAGATGGAGCGGGAGCGACCAAGAGACCCAGTACTTC. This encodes CSIRRWSGSDQETQYF.

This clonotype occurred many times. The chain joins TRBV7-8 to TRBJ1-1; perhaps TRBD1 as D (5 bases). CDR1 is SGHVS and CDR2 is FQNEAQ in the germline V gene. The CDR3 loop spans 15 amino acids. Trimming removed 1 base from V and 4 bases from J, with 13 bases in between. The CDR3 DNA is TGTGCCAGCAGCTTAGGGAGACACGGGGGCACTGAAGCTTTCTTT. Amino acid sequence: CASSLGRHGGTEAFF.

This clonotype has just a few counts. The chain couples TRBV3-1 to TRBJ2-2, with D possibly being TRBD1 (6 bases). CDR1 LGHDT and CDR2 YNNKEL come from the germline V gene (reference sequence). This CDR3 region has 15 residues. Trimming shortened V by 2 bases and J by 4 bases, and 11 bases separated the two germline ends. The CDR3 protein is CASSQIQDSTGELFF. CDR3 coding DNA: TGTGCCAGCAGCCAAATACAGGACAGCACCGGGGAGCTGTTTTTT.

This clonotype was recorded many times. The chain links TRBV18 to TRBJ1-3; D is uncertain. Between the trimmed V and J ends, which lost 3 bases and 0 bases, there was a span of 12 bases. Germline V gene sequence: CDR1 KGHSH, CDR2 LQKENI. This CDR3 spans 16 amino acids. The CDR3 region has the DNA TGTGCCAGCTCACCCTCGGGCTCCTACTCTGGAAACACCATATATTTT. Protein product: CASSPSGSYSGNTIYF.

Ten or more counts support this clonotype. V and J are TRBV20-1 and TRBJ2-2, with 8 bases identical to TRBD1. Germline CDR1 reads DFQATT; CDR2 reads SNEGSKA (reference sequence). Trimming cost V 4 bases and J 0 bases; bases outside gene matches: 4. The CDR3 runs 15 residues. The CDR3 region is CSATPGQANTGELFF. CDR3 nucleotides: TGCAGTGCTACTCCGGGACAGGCGAACACCGGGGAGCTGTTTTTT.

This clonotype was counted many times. The CDR3 DNA reads TGTGCCAGCAGTTTCGAGGCGGCAGCGGGAAACACCATATATTTT. This sequence encodes CASSFEAAAGNTIYF. The V gene is TRBV12-3 or TRBV12-4, the J gene TRBJ1-3; D unresolved. Trimming shortened V by 3 bases and J by 4 bases, and 13 bases separated the two germline ends. This CDR3 spans 15 amino acids.

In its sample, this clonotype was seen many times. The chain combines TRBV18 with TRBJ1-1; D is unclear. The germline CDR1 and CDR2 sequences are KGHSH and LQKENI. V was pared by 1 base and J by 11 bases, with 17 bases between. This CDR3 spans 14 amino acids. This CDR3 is CASSPQGRLWVAFF. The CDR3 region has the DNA TGTGCCAGCTCACCACAAGGCAGGCTGTGGGTCGCTTTCTTT. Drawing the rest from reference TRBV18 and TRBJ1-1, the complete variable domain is NAGVMQNPRHLVRRRGQEARLRCSPMKGHSHVYWYRQLPEEGLKFMVYLQKENIIDESGMPKERFSAEFPKEGPSILRIQQVVRGDSAAYFCASSPQGRLWVAFFGQGTRLTVV.

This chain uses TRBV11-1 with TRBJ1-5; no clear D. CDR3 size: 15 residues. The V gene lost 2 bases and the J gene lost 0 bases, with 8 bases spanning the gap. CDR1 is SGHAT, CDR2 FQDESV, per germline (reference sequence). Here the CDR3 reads CASSLRADSNQPQHF. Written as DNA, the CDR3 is TGTGCCAGCAGCTTACGGGCAGATAGCAATCAGCCCCAGCATTTT. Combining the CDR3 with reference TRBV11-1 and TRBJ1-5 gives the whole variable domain EAEVAQSPRYKITEKSQAVAFWCDPISGHATLYWYRQILGQGPELLVQFQDESVVDDSQLPKDRFSAERLKGVDSTLKIQPAELGDSAMYLCASSLRADSNQPQHFGDGTRLSIL.

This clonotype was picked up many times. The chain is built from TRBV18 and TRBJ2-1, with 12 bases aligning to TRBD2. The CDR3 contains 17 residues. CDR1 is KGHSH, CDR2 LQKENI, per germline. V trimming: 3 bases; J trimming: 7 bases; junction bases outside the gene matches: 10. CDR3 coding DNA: TGTGCCAGCTCACCCTCGGTACTAGCGGGAGGAGGGAATGAGCAGTTCTTC. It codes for CASSPSVLAGGGNEQFF.

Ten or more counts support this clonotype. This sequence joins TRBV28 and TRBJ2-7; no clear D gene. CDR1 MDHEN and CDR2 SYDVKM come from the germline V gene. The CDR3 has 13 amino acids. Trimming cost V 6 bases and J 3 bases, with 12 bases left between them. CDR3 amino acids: CASSSVLRYEQYF. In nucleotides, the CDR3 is TGTGCCAGCAGCTCGGTTCTTCGCTACGAGCAGTACTTC.